The table lists the clone carrying this TCR beta chain with a few counts. Its antigen is still unknown. Expressed TCRB transcripts were sequenced because the isolated RNA had all been reverse transcribed beforehand. Assay: immunoSEQ multiplex PCR; the TCRdb copy retains only in-frame clones and omits some. The table includes 850,000 to 900,000 clones, roughly a sixth detected once. Based on CD45RO/CCR7/CD25/CD127/CD95/CD27, CD4+ regulatory, stem cell-like memory, naive and central memory cells were sorted. Purity of each sorted population was above 95%. These data are taken from a study of beta chain features in type 1 diabetes. The study's findings and limits: Among type 1 diabetes patients, VDJ junctions had fewer insertions and more deletions. HLA effects on TCRB rearrangement stayed unresolved here.

Trimming removed 8 bases from V and 7 bases from J; junction bases left unmatched: 4. This CDR3 is built from 12 residues. Germline loops: CDR1 ENHRY, CDR2 SYGVKD. Sample: naive CD4+ T cells from blood. The rearrangement uses TRBV10-3 and TRBJ1-5, with TRBD1 matching 8 bases. This clonotype was sampled from a young woman in good health. The CDR3 DNA reads TGTGCCATCGGCGACAGGGGCCAGCCCCAGCATTTT. This translates into CAIGDRGQPQHF.